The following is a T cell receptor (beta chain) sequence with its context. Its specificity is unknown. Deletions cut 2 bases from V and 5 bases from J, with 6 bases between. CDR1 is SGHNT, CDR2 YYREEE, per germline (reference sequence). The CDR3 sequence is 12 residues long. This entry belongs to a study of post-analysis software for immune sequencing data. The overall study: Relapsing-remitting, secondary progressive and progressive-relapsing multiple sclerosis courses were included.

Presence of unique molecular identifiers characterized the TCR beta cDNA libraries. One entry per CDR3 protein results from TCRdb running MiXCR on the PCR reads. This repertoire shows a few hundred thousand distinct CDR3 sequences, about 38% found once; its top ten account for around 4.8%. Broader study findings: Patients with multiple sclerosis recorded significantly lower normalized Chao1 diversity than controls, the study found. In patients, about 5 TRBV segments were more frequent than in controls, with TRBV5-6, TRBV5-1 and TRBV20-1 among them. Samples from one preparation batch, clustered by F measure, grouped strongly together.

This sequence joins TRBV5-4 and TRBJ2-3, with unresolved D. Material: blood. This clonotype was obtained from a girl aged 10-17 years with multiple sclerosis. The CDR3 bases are TGTGCCAGCAGCTTTAGTGGAGATACGCAGTATTTT. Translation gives CASSFSGDTQYF.